This TCR beta chain appears in the sequencing data of a study of tumor-infiltrating lymphocytes in primary liver carcinoma. Study background: Sample yields of productive TCRbeta reads, ranging from roughly 3.5 to 7.13 million, were similar across tissue types.

Priming with a constant-region primer yielded TCR beta cDNA from around 0.45 ug total RNA. The TCR beta library was amplified through three nested multiplex PCR rounds in a modified ARM-PCR procedure. Primers for the first two PCR rounds were TRBV1-TRBV30 forward primers and a C-beta reverse primer (about 11 cycles per round). MiXCR was run by TCRdb on the multiplex PCR reads, yielding one entry per CDR3 protein. The sample carries roughly 70,000 distinct CDR3 sequences, about two thirds recorded once. Study results and caveats: It was observed that only about 8-24% of the top clones appeared in every one of the five tumor regions.

Comments on this clonotype: As yet, its antigen is unknown. With a much larger clone just one base away, this may be a read error.

RNA and DNA were co-extracted from about 19-30 mg of unsorted bulk tissue. Chronic HBV infection was present, with no prior treatment. Tumor samples uniformly had over 85% viable tumor cells. The junction had 8 bases not matched to a gene; V was cut back by 6 bases and J by 7 bases. The CDR3 covers 14 residues. The germline V gene encodes CDR1 MDHEN and CDR2 SYDVKM. The rearrangement uses TRBV28 and TRBJ1-5; TRBD1 matches at 8 bases. The specimen was liver tumor tissue from sampling region 4. Subset: tumor region T4, right-lateral pole. The source is a man in his forties or fifties with primary liver carcinoma and hepatitis B virus infection. This CDR3 is CASRPTGASQPQHF. The CDR3 DNA reads as TGTGCCAGCAGGCCGACAGGGGCTTCCCAGCCCCAGCATTTT.